The TCR beta chain described here comes from a study of CD8 T cells in ankylosing spondylitis. A word on this clonotype: Antigen specificity is unknown.

Study findings and constraints: Prior literature has documented some motif variants in synovial fluid and blood from reactive arthritis.

TCRdb itself ran the 5' RACE reads through MiXCR, one entry per CDR3 protein. The sample has approximately 350,000 distinct CDR3 sequences, about 20% seen once. This receptor was obtained from a male donor with ankylosing spondylitis or in good health (not recorded which). Sequencing was done on a sample of blood, either unsorted or a sorted T cell fraction (not recorded which).

CDR3 coding DNA: TGTGCCAGCAGTGAAACCCGGACAGTCTATGGCTACACCTTC. Amino acids: CASSETRTVYGYTF. The chain employs TRBV6-1 and TRBJ1-2; D is perhaps TRBD1 (6 bases). Per the germline V gene, CDR1 is MNHNS and CDR2 is SASEGT. The CDR3 is 14 amino acids. Trimming took off 2 bases at V and 4 bases at J, with 11 bases between the two ends.